This T cell receptor beta chain is drawn from a study of blood T cell repertoires in COVID-19 (dated by TCRdb to 2018 to 2021). Concerning the study at large: Samples from collaborators originated in the United States, Italy and Spain and spanned both the acute and convalescent phases of COVID-19. The samples were drawn from two sources: the first 160 participants of the ongoing ImmuneRACE study, and 1,000 to 1,500 subjects contributed by 6 global collaborators. The material from the prospective study consisted of cDNA or gDNA derived from T cells, B-cell-depleted T cells, or PBMCs. The repertoires were released in a freely available public database intended as a resource for research on the immune response to SARS-CoV-2. The sample metadata nearly always contained a de-identified subject ID, COVID-19 status, age in years and sex. Deeply sampled blood TCRbeta repertoires from subjects exposed to, actively infected with, or recovered from COVID-19 were included in the dataset. Where HLA class I and class II types were available, the types were taken from metadata supplied by the sample provider, not from assay-based typing. Overall study outcomes, separate from this receptor: The quantity of clinical and demographic metadata differed by source and by participant and was supplied without curation.

Collaborating institutions collected whole blood in K2EDTA tubes following their own protocols. For TCRbeta analysis, collaborators shipped samples as frozen whole blood, isolated PBMCs, or DNA extracted from either of those sample types. TCRbeta CDR3 regions were amplified from genomic DNA using the immunoSEQ Assay, a bias-controlled multiplex PCR. Per the source publication's procedure: The number of nucleated cells in each sample was estimated from the amplification of reference gene primers within the assay. Sequence reads were collapsed and filtered to measure the absolute abundance of every unique TCRbeta CDR3 rearrangement. Productive Simpson clonality was computed per sample as the square root of Simpson's diversity index over productive rearrangements. The table was pulled from immuneACCESS by TCRdb, which kept in-frame rearrangements only. Such tables lose some clones; where checked, under half of the loss comes from unresolved V genes, and the rest has no known cause. The V and J calls and clone size were taken over from that table, and D and trimming were inferred from the DNA. The sample data list over 300,000 clones, and roughly 82% of these were observed just once. Of the sample, 1.5% to 2% is held by the ten largest clones.

V and J lose 0 bases and 2 bases, and a span of 23 bases separates them. CDR1 and CDR2, per the germline V gene (reference sequence), are LNHDA and SQIVND. The CDR3 covers 20 residues, taking in both the cysteine and the phenylalanine. The entry retains the CDR3 DNA only, 60 bases that are in frame from base 1. On this clone: What this receptor recognizes is not known. No clone much larger than this one lies a single base away; base qualities are absent.

Specimen: peripheral blood. The sequence derives from a woman aged 45-65 years with acute or convalescent COVID-19. The V gene is TRBV19 and the J gene is TRBJ1-3; TRBD1 is possibly the D segment (6 matching bases). Read as DNA, the sequence is TGTGCCAGTAGTATAGAATGGTCGTCAGGGGAGTATTATGCTGGAAACACCATATATTTT. This translates into CASSIEWSSGEYYAGNTIYF.